In this sample, the clone carrying this T cell receptor (beta chain) turned up many times. Thyroid ultrasound, orbital computed tomography, TRAb, serum thyroxine and clinical symptoms formed the basis of diagnosis. This sample is part of a study of Graves' ophthalmopathy and Graves' hyperthyroidism. This CDR3 region has 13 residues. From germline, CDR1 is DFQATT and CDR2 SNEGSKA (reference sequence). V was clipped by 0 bases and J by 0 bases, with 5 bases between them. Amplification from RNA transcripts yielded the TCR beta CDR3 regions. An opening RT-PCR round employed HTBI primers and preceded a second-round multiplex PCR. TCRdb independently ran MiXCR on the multiplex PCR reads; one entry per CDR3 protein. The sample gives about 220,000 distinct CDR3 sequences, roughly 21% of which show up once; roughly 42% is in the top ten.

This receptor was taken from a woman between 45 and 65 years old with Graves' ophthalmopathy. The material sequenced was peripheral blood. This chain uses TRBV20-1 with TRBJ2-5; no definite D call. The CDR3 DNA follows: TGCAGTGCTAGAGATGTGTACCAAGAGACCCAGTACTTC. This codes for CSARDVYQETQYF.